This paragraph covers one T cell receptor (beta chain) sequence. The antigen it binds to is not known. No qualities accompany the bases; no much larger clone lies one base away. TCRbeta CDR3 regions were amplified from genomic DNA by means of the immunoSEQ Assay, a bias-controlled multiplex PCR. The study's processing was this. Within the assay, amplification of reference gene primers was used to estimate how many nucleated cells each sample contained. To quantify the absolute abundance of each unique TCRbeta CDR3 rearrangement, sequence reads were collapsed and filtered. For each sample, productive Simpson clonality was calculated as the square root of Simpson's diversity index across productive rearrangements. Imported from immuneACCESS, the table was reduced by TCRdb to in-frame sequences with V and J called. These copies leave out some clones; in studies compared against another copy, an unresolved V gene accounts for under half, and the cause of the remainder is not known. The V and J calls and the clone size are those of that table, but D and trimming were determined from the DNA. In this sample the table shows roughly 69,000 clones, under 90% of which occur a single time. Roughly 14% of the sample is taken by the ten largest.

The sample comes from a study of blood T cell repertoires in COVID-19 (dated by TCRdb to 2019 to 2021). A note on the overall study: Samples from collaborators originated in the United States, Italy and Spain and spanned both the acute and convalescent phases of COVID-19. The samples were drawn from two sources: the first 160 participants of the ongoing ImmuneRACE study, and approximately 1,300 subjects contributed by 6 global collaborators. Deeply sampled blood TCRbeta repertoires from subjects exposed to, actively infected with, or recovered from COVID-19 were included in the dataset. A de-identified subject ID, COVID-19 status, age in years and sex were almost always included in the sample metadata. The prospective study material was composed of cDNA or gDNA derived from T cells, B-cell-depleted T cells, or PBMCs. Where available, HLA class I and class II types were taken from metadata supplied by the sample provider and were not determined by assay-based typing. A freely available public database, intended as a resource for researchers studying the immune response to SARS-CoV-2, is where the repertoires were released.

One collaborating source in Seattle enrolled patients while the patients were actively infected and followed the patients over time throughout the course of disease. Each collaborating institution followed its own protocols to collect whole blood in K2EDTA tubes. For TCRbeta analysis, collaborator samples were shipped as frozen whole blood, as isolated PBMCs, or as DNA extracted from either sample type. For this chain, trimming is 8 bases at the V end and 6 bases at the J end, and the number of junction bases without a gene match is 7. CDR1 is given as SNHLY and CDR2 as FYNNEI, both from the germline V gene. The CDR3 measures 13 amino acids from cysteine to phenylalanine. The retained sequence is limited to the CDR3, 39 bases, with the frame set at the first base. General findings and caveats noted by the study authors: The quantity of clinical and demographic metadata differed by source and by participant and was supplied without curation.

The sample taken for sequencing was peripheral blood. The chain is made from TRBV2 and TRBJ1-2; TRBD1 lines up with 9 middle nucleotides. The TCR comes from a man aged 50 to 59 with COVID-19, enrolled during active disease. The nucleotide sequence reads as follows: TGTGCCAGCCCACAGGGACAGGGTCATGGCTACACCTTC. It codes for CASPQGQGHGYTF.